This TCR beta chain is from a study of cytomegalovirus exposure and HLA in healthy donors. A multiplex PCR was run with 60 Vbeta primers and 13 Jbeta primers. Assay: immunoSEQ multiplex PCR; the TCRdb copy retains only in-frame clones and omits some. The sample contains more than 85,000 clones, about 69% of which appear only once. V lost 3 bases to trimming and J lost 1 base, with 18 bases between them. The CDR3 consists of 18 residues. Germline lookup yields CDR1 MNHNS and CDR2 SASEGT. As concerns this clone: Its antigen is still unknown.

Study-wide points: Later work found that TCR association rates differed between HLA loci; DRB1 had the most and HLA-C the fewest. The authors excluded some V segments, including TRBV6-2 and TRBV6-3, as indistinguishable. Accurate HLA-A and HLA-B prediction from TCR beta sequences was reported for most subjects. Reportedly, a later analysis found an Asian-associated ancestry cluster had fewer N-insertions than the approximately 670-donor mean.

The sequenced sample was PBMCs. The TCR sequence derives from a human donor in good health. The genes are TRBV6-1 and TRBJ2-2; a possible D gene is TRBD1 (6 bases). The CDR3 DNA follows: TGTGCCAGCAGTGACGCACAGGGTGCGGACTTGAACACCGGGGAGCTGTTTTTT. Translated: CASSDAQGADLNTGELFF.